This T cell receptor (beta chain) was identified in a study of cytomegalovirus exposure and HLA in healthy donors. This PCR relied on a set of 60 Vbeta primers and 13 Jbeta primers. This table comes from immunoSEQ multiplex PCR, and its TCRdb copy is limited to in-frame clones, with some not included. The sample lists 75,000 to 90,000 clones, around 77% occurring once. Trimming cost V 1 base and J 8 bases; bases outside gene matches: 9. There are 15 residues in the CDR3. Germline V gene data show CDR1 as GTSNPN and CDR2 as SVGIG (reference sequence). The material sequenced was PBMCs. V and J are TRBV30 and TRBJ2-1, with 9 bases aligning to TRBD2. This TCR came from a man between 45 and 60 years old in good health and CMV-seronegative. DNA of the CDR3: TGTGCCTGGAGTGGTAAGGGACTAGCCTCACATGAGCAGTTCTTC. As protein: CAWSGKGLASHEQFF.